Below are 14 T cell receptor beta chains sequenced from a single sample in a study of OX40 agonist ivuxolimab in advanced cancers. Measured with immunoSEQ multiplex PCR; TCRdb has only the in-frame clones, and not every one. The repertoire has 20,000 or so clones, 84% of them found once; the top ten carry 25% to 35%. Sequencing was performed on CD4+ or CD8+ T cells sorted from blood, taken in a trial of the OX40 agonist ivuxolimab. Receptor source: an adult with an advanced solid tumor such as melanoma, head and neck, liver or kidney cancer.

This chain uses TRBV11-2 with TRBJ2-7; possible D gene TRBD1, 6 bases. V was pared by 5 bases and J by 3 bases, with 11 bases between. The CDR3 consists of 13 residues. Germline CDR1 is SGHAT and CDR2 is FQNNGV. The CDR3 DNA sequence: TGTGCCAGCAGCACCGGGACATTCTACGAGCAGTACTTC. Translated: CASSTGTFYEQYF.

The chain uses TRBV11-2 and TRBJ2-1; a weak D match, TRBD1 (6 bases). V was cut by 1 base and J by 0 bases, with 16 bases left in between. The V gene's germline CDR1 is SGHAT and CDR2 FQNNGV. The CDR3 contains 18 residues. The CDR3 DNA sequence: TGTGCCAGCAGCTTAGGGGACAAGGCTTCACTCTCCTACAATGAGCAGTTCTTC. Residues: CASSLGDKASLSYNEQFF.

This clone came up a few times. The V call is TRBV9, the J call TRBJ1-2, with 7 nucleotides matching TRBD1. Germline V CDR1 and CDR2: SGDLS, YYNGEE. J lost 5 bases, V lost 4 bases, and 5 bases had no gene match. The CDR3 length is 13 residues. CDR3 sequence (DNA): TGTGCCAGCAGCCCCGGGACAGAGTATGGCTACACCTTC. Translation: CASSPGTEYGYTF. Combining the CDR3 with reference TRBV9 and TRBJ1-2 gives the whole variable domain DSGVTQTPKHLITATGQRVTLRCSPRSGDLSVYWYQQSLDQGLQFLIQYYNGEERAKGNILERFSAQQFPDLHSELNLSSLELGDSALYFCASSPGTEYGYTFGSGTRLTVV.

The rearrangement uses TRBV10-3 and TRBJ1-1; no reliable D call. Deletions cut 0 bases from V and 4 bases from J, with 6 bases between. Germline-derived CDR1 and CDR2 are ENHRY and SYGVKD. The CDR3 has 13 amino acids. CDR3 sequence (DNA): TGTGCCATCAGTGAGTCGCCTACCACTGAAGCTTTCTTT. Amino acid sequence: CAISESPTTEAFF.

This clone appeared a few times. J is TRBJ1-1 and V is TRBV19, with D uncertain. V lost 7 bases, J lost 2 bases, and 2 bases lay in between. The CDR3 totals 10 residues. Germline V gene lookup returns CDR1 LNHDA and CDR2 SQIVND (reference sequence). The DNA for the CDR3 is TGTGCCAGTATTAACACTGAAGCTTTCTTT. Its protein is CASINTEAFF.

This chain connects TRBV11-2 to TRBJ2-1; D call uncertain. CDR3 size: 17 residues. The germline gives CDR1 SGHAT, CDR2 FQNNGV. The V gene lost 2 bases and the J gene lost 2 bases, with 16 bases spanning the gap. CDR3 DNA sequence: TGTGCCAGCAGCTTAAGTTTTCCGCAGGTCCCCTACAATGAGCAGTTCTTC. Its protein is CASSLSFPQVPYNEQFF.

The chain employs TRBV1 and TRBJ2-5; TRBD2, the D gene given by the table, was not confirmed from the DNA. TRBV1 is a pseudogene. The CDR3 consists of 18 residues. CDR3 bases: TGCACCAGCAGCCTGTATGCGGGAGGGCCGGATCCCCAAGAGACCCAGTACTTC. Protein: CTSSLYAGGPDPQETQYF.

The chain links TRBV6-5 to TRBJ2-2; D remains unclear. Germline V gives CDR1 MNHEY, CDR2 SVGAGI. The V end lost 1 base, the J end lost 7 bases, and 7 bases lay between the germline ends. The CDR3 totals 13 residues. CDR3 sequence (DNA): TGTGCCAGCAGTTACTACCCGTTCGGGGAGCTGTTTTTT. Translating gives CASSYYPFGELFF.

The rearrangement joins TRBV7-2 to TRBJ2-1; weak D call: TRBD2 (6 bases). CDR3 length: 15 amino acids. V was pared by 2 bases and J by 0 bases, with 8 bases between. Germline V lookup: CDR1 SGHTA, CDR2 FQGNSA. This chain's CDR3 is CASSLWEASYNEQFF. The CDR3 DNA reads TGTGCCAGCAGCTTATGGGAGGCCTCCTACAATGAGCAGTTCTTC. Drawing the rest from reference TRBV7-2 and TRBJ2-1, the complete variable domain is GAGVSQSPSNKVTEKGKDVELRCDPISGHTALYWYRQSLGQGLEFLIYFQGNSAPDKSGLPSDRFSAERTGGSVSTLTIQRTQQEDSAVYLCASSLWEASYNEQFFGPGTRLTVL.

The V gene is TRBV9, the J gene TRBJ2-7; TRBD2 matches 11 bases. Germline-derived CDR1 and CDR2 are SGDLS and YYNGEE. The junction had 1 base not matched to a gene; V was cut back by 0 bases and J by 2 bases. The CDR3 loop spans 15 amino acids. The DNA of the CDR3 is TGTGCCAGCAGCGTAGATAGCGGGAGGGCCTACGAGCAGTACTTC. This translates into CASSVDSGRAYEQYF.

V and J are TRBV5-6 and TRBJ1-1; no clear D. V lost 2 bases, J lost 1 base, and 12 bases lay in between. The CDR3 runs 15 residues. CDR1 SGHDT and CDR2 YYEEEE come from the germline V gene. The CDR3 DNA follows: TGTGCCAGCAGCTTAGGGTCTAGATGGAACACTGAAGCTTTCTTT. Translated: CASSLGSRWNTEAFF. The full variable domain, completed using reference TRBV5-6 and TRBJ1-1, is DAGVTQSPTHLIKTRGQQVTLRCSPKSGHDTVSWYQQALGQGPQFIFQYYEEEERQRGNFPDRFSGHQFPNYSSELNVNALLLGDSALYLCASSLGSRWNTEAFFGQGTRLTVV.

V and J are TRBV2 and TRBJ1-3; 10 bases are shared with TRBD1. Trimming at V came to 4 bases and at J to 3 bases, leaving 3 bases not matched to a gene. The CDR3 totals 15 residues. Germline lookup yields CDR1 SNHLY and CDR2 FYNNEI. CDR3 DNA sequence: TGTGCCAGCAGTGTTGACAGGGGGCATGGAAACACCATATATTTT. This translates into CASSVDRGHGNTIYF.

The chain has TRBV4-1 and TRBJ2-7, with D possibly matching TRBD1 (6 bases). V shed 5 bases and J shed 1 base, with 12 bases lying between them. CDR3 size: 14 residues. Germline CDR1 MGHRA, CDR2 YSYEKL. The CDR3 is CASSARDTSYEQYF. CDR3 nucleotide sequence: TGCGCCAGCAGCGCCCGGGACACTTCCTACGAGCAGTACTTC.

V is TRBV7-8 and J is TRBJ2-7; D possibly corresponds to TRBD2 (7 bases). Germline CDR1 reads SGHVS; CDR2 reads FQNEAQ. The V gene lost 6 bases and the J gene lost 5 bases, with 17 bases spanning the gap. The CDR3 contains 14 residues. In nucleotides, the CDR3 is TGTGCCAGCAGTGGGGGGGCGCGTTATGACGAGCAGTACTTC. Translation: CASSGGARYDEQYF.